These T cell receptor beta chains were read from a single sample in a study of blood T cell repertoires in COVID-19. Produced via immunoSEQ multiplex PCR; TCRdb's table is partial and in-frame only. The table lists about 420,000 clones, over 85% of them singletons. The sample taken for sequencing was peripheral blood. These receptors were obtained from a man aged 18 to 35 with COVID-19, enrolled during active disease. Both conserved end residues are part of each CDR3. Fields, in order: J gene, D gene, clone size, V gene, CDR3 protein, CDR3 DNA. D genes are given only for firm matches. Some rows mark clone size as missing; the rest say once, few, many or name a class of expanded clone.

>TRBJ2-7|TRBD1|once|TRBV12-5
CASGEDRVRDYEQYF
TGTGCTAGTGGTGAAGACAGGGTCAGGGACTACGAGCAGTACTTC
>TRBJ2-1|TRBD2|once|TRBV12-5
CASGLVRASGAPYNEQFF
TGTGCTAGTGGTTTGGTAAGGGCTAGCGGGGCCCCCTACAATGAGCAGTTCTTC
>TRBJ2-5|.|.|TRBV7-2
CASSFQPPRETQYF
TGTGCCAGCAGCTTTCAGCCCCCGCGGGAGACCCAGTACTTC
>TRBJ2-3|.|.|TRBV5-1
CASSLVLTSTDTQYF
TGCGCCAGCAGCTTGGTGCTTACAAGCACAGATACGCAGTATTTT
>TRBJ2-5|.|.|TRBV7-3
CASSTGFQETQYF
TGTGCCAGCAGCACAGGGTTTCAAGAGACCCAGTACTTC
>TRBJ2-2|.|few|TRBV10-1
CASSFQGSGELFF
TGCGCCAGCAGTTTCCAGGGCTCCGGGGAGCTGTTTTTT
>TRBJ1-1|TRBD1|.|TRBV6-5
CASSLDRGKNTEAFF
TGTGCCAGCAGCCTGGACAGGGGCAAGAACACTGAAGCTTTCTTT
>TRBJ1-2|.|.|TRBV6-5
CASRGGGGYTF
TGTGCCAGCAGAGGGGGGGGCGGCTACACCTTC
>TRBJ1-6|TRBD1|.|TRBV6-5
CASSLGTVRNSPLHF
TGTGCCAGCAGTCTTGGGACAGTCAGAAATTCACCCCTCCACTTT
>TRBJ2-7|TRBD1|few|TRBV6-5
CASSLSDRGYEQYF
TGTGCCAGCAGTCTCTCCGACAGGGGTTACGAGCAGTACTTC
>TRBJ2-2|.|once|TRBV23-1
CASSHPTESVQIMNTGELFF
TGCGCCAGCAGTCACCCCACAGAATCCGTTCAGATAATGAACACCGGGGAGCTGTTTTTT
>TRBJ2-7|TRBD1|.|TRBV18
CASSPGTGAYEQYF
TGTGCCAGCTCACCGGGGACAGGAGCCTACGAGCAGTACTTC
>TRBJ2-7|.|.|TRBV4-1
CASRADSYEQYF
TGCGCCAGCAGGGCTGACAGCTACGAGCAGTACTTC
>TRBJ2-7|.|.|TRBV13
CASSFEISYEQYF
TGTGCCAGCAGCTTCGAGATCTCCTACGAGCAGTACTTC
>TRBJ1-1|.|.|TRBV19
CASSIKGSGTEAFF
TGTGCCAGTAGTATAAAAGGAAGCGGCACTGAAGCTTTCTTT
>TRBJ1-4|.|.|TRBV7-9
CASSRDSTGEKLFF
TGTGCCAGCAGTCGGGACTCAACGGGTGAAAAACTGTTTTTT
>TRBJ2-3|.|.|TRBV4-1
CASSHPPVQRTQYF
TGCGCCAGCAGCCATCCCCCCGTCCAGCGTACGCAGTATTTT
>TRBJ2-1|TRBD1|.|TRBV7-7
CASSSQPGQDNEQFF
TGTGCCAGCAGCTCCCAACCGGGACAGGACAATGAGCAGTTCTTC
>TRBJ2-3|.|.|TRBV27
CASSFQGPDTQYF
TGTGCCAGCAGTTTCCAGGGCCCAGATACGCAGTATTTT
>TRBJ1-1|.|once|TRBV4-1
CASSQVPTGSTEAFF
TGCGCCAGCAGCCAAGTTCCCACAGGATCCACTGAAGCTTTCTTT
>TRBJ2-3|TRBD2|.|TRBV2
CASRAGTSSVDTQYF
TGTGCCAGCAGGGCCGGGACTAGTAGTGTAGATACGCAGTATTTT
>TRBJ2-1|TRBD2|.|TRBV6-4
CASSDSTGGPNEQFF
TGTGCCAGCAGTGACTCAACGGGAGGGCCCAATGAGCAGTTCTTC
>TRBJ2-3|.|.|TRBV11-3
CASSKTGTTSTDTQYF
TGTGCCAGCAGCAAAACCGGGACAACTAGCACAGATACGCAGTATTTT
>TRBJ2-1|.|.|TRBV11-3
CASSLQGYNEQFF
TGTGCCAGCAGCTTACAGGGCTACAATGAGCAGTTCTTC
>TRBJ2-5|TRBD2|.|TRBV14
CASSRRLEREYQETQYF
TGTGCCAGCAGCCGAAGACTGGAGCGGGAGTACCAAGAGACCCAGTACTTC
>TRBJ1-3|.|.|TRBV30
CAWSPIGNTIYF
TGTGCCTGGAGTCCCATTGGAAACACCATATATTTT
>TRBJ1-3|.|.|TRBV6-5
CATTGGNSGNTIYF
TGTGCCACCACGGGGGGGAACTCTGGAAACACCATATATTTT
>TRBJ1-2|.|.|TRBV6-5
CASRVGGNYGYTF
TGTGCCAGCAGGGTTGGAGGGAACTATGGCTACACCTTC
>TRBJ2-1|TRBD2|.|TRBV5-1
CASSLVAGNNNEQFF
TGCGCCAGCAGCTTGGTAGCGGGGAATAACAATGAGCAGTTCTTC
>TRBJ1-6|.|.|TRBV25-1
CASGRGDSPLHF
TGTGCCAGCGGCCGGGGTGACTCACCCCTCCACTTT
>TRBJ2-1|TRBD2|.|TRBV7-3
CASSLSSGHTYNEQFF
TGTGCCAGCAGCTTGTCTAGCGGCCACACCTACAATGAGCAGTTCTTC
>TRBJ1-2|TRBD1|.|TRBV6-6
CASSPTGDYGYTF
TGTGCCAGCAGCCCGACAGGGGACTATGGCTACACCTTC
>TRBJ2-7|.|.|TRBV9
CASSVIPGVRSRVVFEQYF
TGTGCCAGCAGCGTAATTCCAGGGGTGCGGAGCAGGGTTGTTTTCGAGCAGTACTTC
>TRBJ1-6|TRBD1|.|TRBV5-4
CASSRGQGANSPLHF
TGTGCCAGCAGCCGGGGACAGGGGGCAAATTCACCCCTCCACTTT
>TRBJ1-2|TRBD1|.|TRBV5-8
CASSPLTGGNIYGYTF
TGTGCCAGCAGCCCCCTGACAGGGGGCAATATCTATGGCTACACCTTC
>TRBJ2-1|TRBD2|.|TRBV7-3
CASSLGFGLAGDNEQFF
TGTGCCAGCAGCTTAGGTTTCGGACTAGCGGGAGACAATGAGCAGTTCTTC
>TRBJ2-7|.|.|TRBV30
CAWSVPSTGVYEQYF
TGTGCCTGGAGTGTTCCGTCCACGGGGGTCTACGAGCAGTACTTC
>TRBJ2-6|TRBD1|.|TRBV7-8
CASSPPRDRAGANVLTF
TGTGCCAGCAGCCCTCCCAGGGACAGGGCTGGGGCCAACGTCCTGACTTTC
>TRBJ2-4|TRBD2|.|TRBV5-6
CASSLEIGTRAKNIQYF
TGTGCCAGCAGCTTGGAAATTGGGACTAGGGCCAAAAACATTCAGTACTTC
>TRBJ1-1|.|.|TRBV6-1
CASSETFWTADTEAFF
TGTGCCAGCAGTGAAACATTTTGGACAGCAGACACTGAAGCTTTCTTT
>TRBJ2-7|.|.|TRBV6-1
CASSEVPQRGQYF
TGTGCCAGCAGTGAAGTTCCCCAGCGCGGGCAGTACTTC
>TRBJ1-2|.|.|TRBV3-1/TRBV3-2
CASSLIDGDFNYGYTF
TGTGCCAGCAGCCTAATCGATGGAGATTTTAACTATGGCTACACCTTC
>TRBJ1-2|TRBD1|.|TRBV11-3
CASSPGQDPYGYTF
TGTGCCAGCAGTCCGGGACAGGATCCTTATGGCTACACCTTC
>TRBJ2-7|.|.|TRBV5-4
CASSPVSGGSYEQYF
TGTGCCAGCAGCCCCGTAAGCGGAGGCTCCTACGAGCAGTACTTC
>TRBJ1-1|.|.|TRBV7-9
CASSMDSPKNTEAFF
TGTGCCAGCAGCATGGACAGCCCGAAGAACACTGAAGCTTTCTTT
>TRBJ2-1|.|.|TRBV4-1
CASSQDPMGSRYNEQFF
TGCGCCAGCAGCCAAGATCCGATGGGGAGTCGGTACAATGAGCAGTTCTTC
>TRBJ2-7|.|once|TRBV5-1
CASSLVPSGSPYEQYF
TGCGCCAGCAGCTTGGTGCCTTCAGGCTCTCCCTACGAGCAGTACTTC
>TRBJ1-2|TRBD1|.|TRBV11-2
CASSGQGAYGYTF
TGTGCCAGCAGCGGACAGGGTGCCTATGGCTACACCTTC
>TRBJ2-1|TRBD2|.|TRBV19
CASSAPGLAGPEQFF
TGTGCCAGTAGTGCTCCGGGACTAGCGGGGCCCGAGCAGTTCTTC
>TRBJ1-2|.|.|TRBV7-9
CASSLALEGPLVGYTF
TGTGCCAGCAGCTTAGCGCTGGAGGGCCCCCTGGTCGGCTACACCTTC
>TRBJ1-1|TRBD1|.|TRBV7-9
CASSFRGHDFSTEAFF
TGTGCCAGCAGCTTCAGGGGGCACGATTTTAGCACTGAAGCTTTCTTT
>TRBJ2-3|TRBD2|.|TRBV2
CASSLLADLTDTQYF
TGTGCCAGCAGTCTACTAGCGGACCTCACAGATACGCAGTATTTT
>TRBJ1-1|.|few|TRBV5-4
CASSRGNTEAFF
TGTGCCAGCAGCAGGGGGAACACTGAAGCTTTCTTT
>TRBJ2-4|TRBD2|.|TRBV7-2
CASSPLAGGHLAKNIQYF
TGTGCCAGCAGCCCCTTGGCGGGGGGGCACCTAGCCAAAAACATTCAGTACTTC